This T cell receptor (beta chain) was obtained from a study of cytomegalovirus exposure and HLA in healthy donors. Study outcomes and limitations: Researchers reported from a later analysis that most CMV-associated TCR beta chains appeared HLA-restricted.

This clone was detected only a few times. Its antigen is unknown. PCR was performed using 60 Vbeta and 13 Jbeta primers. Method: immunoSEQ multiplex PCR; TCRdb's copy keeps in-frame clones and lacks some. The sample yields 150,000 to 200,000 clones, 84% seen once. Sequenced sample: PBMCs. The receptor was isolated from a man under 40 in good health and CMV-seronegative.

The CDR3 protein is CASSQVSTGAYEQYF. The DNA for the CDR3 is TGTGCCAGCAGCCAAGTCTCGACAGGGGCCTACGAGCAGTACTTC. This chain joins TRBV4-2 and TRBJ2-7; 8 bases align to TRBD1. The trim removed 1 base at V and 2 bases at J, leaving 4 bases unmatched. This CDR3 region has 15 residues. Germline V gives CDR1 LGHNA, CDR2 YNFKEQ.